A single sample gave rise to the 10 T cell receptor beta chains below, sequenced in a study of cytomegalovirus exposure and HLA in healthy donors. Amplification used 60 Vbeta primers and 13 Jbeta primers. Profiled with immunoSEQ multiplex PCR; TCRdb holds only in-frame clones, not every one. The repertoire holds hundreds of thousands of clones, roughly 88% seen once, with under 0.85% in the top ten. Material: PBMCs. All receptors come from a boy between 2 and 15 years old in good health and CMV-seronegative.

This rearrangement joins TRBV2 to TRBJ1-4; unclear D gene. Germline V gene lookup returns CDR1 SNHLY and CDR2 FYNNEI. The CDR3 runs 15 residues. The ends were cut back, 3 bases at V and 8 bases at J, with 16 bases in the middle. The CDR3 region has the DNA TGTGCCAGCAGTGACGTCACTCGGTTAGTGGAAAAACTGTTTTTT. Translation gives CASSDVTRLVEKLFF.

The rearrangement uses TRBV13 and TRBJ2-7, with 15 bases that match TRBD2. V gave up 0 bases and J gave up 2 bases; unmatched junction bases: 11. CDR1 is PRHDT, CDR2 FYEKMQ, per germline (reference sequence). The CDR3 has 20 residues. The CDR3 DNA follows: TGTGCCAGCAGCTTAGGTTCCTGGACTAGCGGGGGGGTGAATCCCTACGAGCAGTACTTC. Its protein product is CASSLGSWTSGGVNPYEQYF.

The rearrangement uses TRBV7-9 and TRBJ2-5, with 13 bases aligning to TRBD2. Germline V gene data show CDR1 as SEHNR and CDR2 as FQNEAQ (reference sequence). This CDR3 region has 17 residues. V was pared by 4 bases and J by 4 bases, with 9 bases of the junction left unmatched. The CDR3 is CASSSGTSGELGETQYF. CDR3 bases: TGTGCCAGCAGCTCCGGGACTAGCGGGGAATTGGGAGAGACCCAGTACTTC.

The chain joins TRBV13 to TRBJ2-1; D gene uncertain. The length of the CDR3 is 15 residues. Germline V gives CDR1 PRHDT, CDR2 FYEKMQ (reference sequence). Trimming took 5 bases from V and 0 from J, leaving 11 bases between them. The DNA for the CDR3 is TGTGCCAGCAGCCCATCGCGGTACTCCTACAATGAGCAGTTCTTC. It is translated as CASSPSRYSYNEQFF.

This chain uses TRBV5-1 with TRBJ2-7, with 11 positions matching TRBD1. CDR3 length: 17 residues. The germline V gene has CDR1 SGHRS and CDR2 YFSETQ. V lost 4 bases, J lost 2 bases, and 11 bases stayed unmatched. The CDR3 region has the DNA TGCGCCAGCAGCGGGCGGACAGGGGGCGTTAAACCCTACGAGCAGTACTTC. As protein: CASSGRTGGVKPYEQYF.

The chain joins TRBV6-5 to TRBJ1-2; TRBD1 agrees at 8 bases. Trimming at V came to 6 bases and at J to 5 bases, leaving 8 bases not matched to a gene. The CDR3 is 14 amino acids. Looked up from germline, CDR1 is MNHEY and CDR2 is SVGAGI. DNA of the CDR3: TGTGCCAGCAGAGACAGGGGTGGATTATATGGCTACACCTTC. This translates into CASRDRGGLYGYTF.

This chain connects TRBV12-5 to TRBJ1-1, with D unresolved. The CDR3 is 12 residues long. Germline V gene lookup returns CDR1 LGHNT and CDR2 FRNRAP. V lost 4 bases to trimming and J lost 5 bases, with 8 bases between them. The CDR3 DNA reads TGTGCTAGTGGTTGGTGGCAGACTGAAGCTTTCTTT. Amino acids: CASGWWQTEAFF.

The chain links TRBV4-1 to TRBJ2-7, with TRBD2 matching 8 bases. Germline V gene lookup returns CDR1 MGHRA and CDR2 YSYEKL. The CDR3 covers 13 residues. Trimming removed 4 bases from V and 3 bases from J; junction bases left unmatched: 2. CDR3 nucleotide sequence: TGCGCCAGCAGCCGGGGGACTAGCTACGAGCAGTACTTC. This encodes CASSRGTSYEQYF.

V and J are TRBV6-6 and TRBJ2-3, with 8 positions matching TRBD2. The germline gives CDR1 MNHNY, CDR2 SVGAGI (reference sequence). Trimming removed 5 bases from V and 5 bases from J; junction bases left unmatched: 9. CDR3 size: 15 residues. The CDR3 spells CASSVGGAVKDTQYF. CDR3 nucleotides: TGTGCCAGCAGTGTCGGGGGGGCCGTCAAAGATACGCAGTATTTT.

A remark on this clone: Germline and junction disagree at one end, which may indicate a read error. The V and J genes are TRBV7-7 and TRBJ2-4; 11 bases line up with TRBD2. The CDR3 contains 17 residues. Germline CDR1 is SSHAT and CDR2 is FNYEAQ (reference sequence). CDR3 nucleotide sequence: TGTGCTAGCAGCTTAGCGGGGGGGAGAGCGGTTGTGGACATTCAGTACTTC. This encodes CASSLAGGRAVVDIQYF. Looking up the rest from reference TRBV7-7 and TRBJ2-4 gives the full variable domain: GAGVSQSPRYKVTKRGQDVTLRCDPISSHATLYWYQQALGQGPEFLTYFNYEAQPDKSGLPSDRFSAERPEGSISTLTIQRTEQRDSAMYRCASSLAGGRAVVDIQYFGAGTRLSVL.